This T cell receptor (beta chain) was documented in a study of T-cell reconstitution after alpha-beta-depleted transplantation in children. The V segment lost 5 bases and the J segment 6 bases; nucleotides outside the gene matches: 11. Per the germline V gene, CDR1 is LNHDA and CDR2 is SQIVND (reference sequence). The CDR3 consists of 16 residues. TCRbeta library construction was performed incorporating unique molecular identifiers. TCRdb reprocessed the PCR reads with MiXCR, giving one entry per CDR3 protein. The sample lists 500,000 or so distinct CDR3 sequences, roughly 10% occurring once. This clonotype was recorded only once.

The clonotype was recovered from a female patient aged 2-15 years who had a stem cell transplant for aplastic anemia, so the T cells may come from the graft donor. The source was PBMCs, mostly from graft donor cells, collected 180 days after TCRalphabeta/CD19-depleted stem cell transplant. The V call is TRBV19, the J call TRBJ2-1, with 9 bases identical to TRBD1. The DNA for the CDR3 is TGTGCCAGTAGTTCCCTACAGGGGGCGCATGTCAATGAGCAGTTCTTC. Amino acid sequence: CASSSLQGAHVNEQFF. Full variable domain (rest looked up from reference TRBV19 and TRBJ2-1): DGGITQSPKYLFRKEGQNVTLSCEQNLNHDAMYWYRQDPGQGLRLIYYSQIVNDFQKGDIAEGYSVSREKKESFPLTVTSAQKNPTAFYLCASSSLQGAHVNEQFFGPGTRLTVL.